This passage covers 13 T cell receptor beta chains from one sample sequenced in a study of regulatory T cells in long-lasting Graves disease. CDR3-region Arm-PCR and iRepertoire HTBI primers produced the TCR beta libraries. TCRdb used MiXCR to reprocess the multiplex PCR reads, holding one entry per CDR3 protein. The repertoire holds fewer than 400,000 distinct CDR3 sequences, with less than 25% as singletons. Time point noted: persistent/refractory GD, antithyroid drugs over 5 years with positive TRAb. Extracted PBMC RNA gave rise to the TCR library. Source: peripheral blood mononuclear cells (PBMCs), taken when the disease was refractory, from a patient treated with antithyroid drugs. Every receptor here comes from a female donor with Graves disease.

This clonotype was recorded at least ten times. The rearrangement links TRBV11-1 to TRBJ2-5, with D unresolved. Germline CDR1 and CDR2: SGHAT and FQDESV (reference sequence). The CDR3 is made up of 13 amino acids. The V gene lost 4 bases and the J gene lost 2 bases, with 8 bases spanning the gap. CDR3 DNA sequence: TGTGCCAGCAGCTACCCCCTACAAGAGACCCAGTACTTC. Its translation: CASSYPLQETQYF.

This rearrangement joins TRBV27 to TRBJ1-2, with 9 bases fitting TRBD1. Unmatched junction bases numbered 6, after V lost 6 bases and J lost 4 bases. CDR3 size: 14 residues. Per the germline V gene, CDR1 is MNHEY and CDR2 is SMNVEV (reference sequence). CDR3 DNA sequence: TGTGCCAGCAGCCCACAGGGGGCGCTCTATGGCTACACCTTC. It translates to CASSPQGALYGYTF.

V usage is TRBV6-1 and J usage is TRBJ1-1; 9 nucleotides agree with TRBD1. V shed 6 bases and J 1 base; nucleotides not matched to a gene: 3. Germline CDR1 reads MNHNS; CDR2 reads SASEGT. The CDR3 length is 14 residues. CDR3: CASRTGGQNTEAFF. CDR3 nucleotides: TGTGCCAGCAGAACAGGGGGCCAGAACACTGAAGCTTTCTTT.

The J gene is TRBJ2-7, the V gene TRBV29-1; 9 nucleotides line up with TRBD1. Germline V CDR1 and CDR2: SQVTM, ANQGSEA. The CDR3 runs to 15 residues. After removal of 6 bases from V and 0 bases from J, the junction contained 9 bases not matched to a gene. CDR3 sequence: CSVVPGQGNSYEQYF. In DNA form, the CDR3 reads TGCAGCGTGGTCCCGGGACAGGGAAACTCCTACGAGCAGTACTTC.

CDR3 protein: CAFNVVLGDTIYF. The CDR3 DNA reads as TGTGCCTTTAACGTGGTCCTTGGGGACACCATATATTTT. The V and J genes are TRBV30 and TRBJ1-3; no reliable D call. The CDR3 is 13 amino acids. Germline-derived CDR1 and CDR2 are GTSNPN and SVGIG (reference sequence). Trimming cost V 7 bases and J 8 bases, with 18 bases left between them.

This clonotype showed up many times. V gene TRBV6-2 or TRBV6-3 combines with J gene TRBJ1-1; 9 bases are shared with TRBD1. The germline CDR1 and CDR2 sequences are MNHEY and SVGEGT. The CDR3 has 15 amino acids. Unmatched junction bases numbered 15, after V lost 10 bases and J lost 6 bases. DNA for the CDR3: TGTGCCACCCATCAAGGGACAGGGCGGTCCGCTGAAGCTTTCTTT. Residues: CATHQGTGRSAEAFF.

This clonotype was recorded a few times. The V gene is TRBV6-5, the J gene TRBJ1-1; no reliable D call. CDR1 MNHEY and CDR2 SVGAGI come from the germline V gene. This CDR3 contains 16 residues. Trimming left V 4 bases short and J 0 bases short, with 15 bases between. CDR3 sequence (DNA): TGTGCCAGCAGTTTAACAGCCGAATTCATGAACACTGAAGCTTTCTTT. Amino acid sequence: CASSLTAEFMNTEAFF.

This clonotype has ten or more counts. The chain carries TRBV18 and TRBJ2-7; 8 bases are a match to TRBD1. The CDR3 length is 14 residues. Germline assignment: CDR1 KGHSH and CDR2 LQKENI. V lost 6 bases, J lost 3 bases, and 7 bases stayed unmatched. The chain's CDR3 is CASSDRGKGYEQYF. For the CDR3, the DNA is TGTGCCAGCTCCGACAGGGGAAAGGGCTACGAGCAGTACTTC.

Ten or more counts support this clonotype. Germline is not matched at one junction end, which may reflect a read error. This chain joins TRBV5-1 and TRBJ1-2, with D possibly matching TRBD1 (5 bases). This CDR3 spans 13 amino acids. Germline V gene sequence: CDR1 SGHRS, CDR2 YFSETQ. The CDR3 bases are TGTGCCAGCAGCCCAGGGATCGCCTATGGCTACACCTTC. This gives the protein CASSPGIAYGYTF. Together with reference TRBV5-1 and TRBJ1-2, the CDR3 gives the full variable domain: KAGVTQTPRYLIKTRGQQVTLSCSPISGHRSVSWYQQTPGQGLQFLFEYFSETQRNKGNFPGRFSGRQFSNSRSEMNVSTLELGDSALYLCASSPGIAYGYTFGSGTRLTVV.

This clonotype is a singleton in its sample. This chain connects TRBV14 to TRBJ2-2, with D unresolved. This CDR3 comprises 13 residues. CDR1 is SGHDN, CDR2 FVKESK, per germline. With 2 bases removed from V and 6 bases from J, the gap between germline ends came to 7 bases. The CDR3 DNA is TGTGCCAGCAGCCAAATCTACGCCGGGGAGCTGTTTTTT. Its protein is CASSQIYAGELFF.

In its sample, this clonotype was seen many times. The chain is built from TRBV12-3 or TRBV12-4 and TRBJ2-7, with 10 bases aligning to TRBD1. V was pared by 5 bases and J by 2 bases, with 3 bases of the junction left unmatched. The CDR3 is 14 amino acids. CDR3 protein: CASSTGTGAYEQYF. The CDR3 DNA follows: TGTGCCAGCAGTACCGGGACAGGGGCCTACGAGCAGTACTTC.

A remark on this clonotype: One base away lies a much larger clone, so this may be a sequencing read error. V gene TRBV6-2 or TRBV6-3 combines with J gene TRBJ1-1, with D unresolved. The germline V gene encodes CDR1 MNHEY and CDR2 SVGEGT. There are 16 residues in the CDR3. The CDR3 loop reads CASTRTASIMNNEAFF. DNA of the CDR3: TGTGCCAGCACCCGGACGGCTTCGATCATGAACAATGAAGCTTTCTTT.

This clonotype showed up just once. A much larger clone is a single base away; this may be a read error. The chain is built from TRBV27 and TRBJ1-2; TRBD1 matches at 7 bases. The CDR3 has 12 residues. CDR1 and CDR2 (germline): MNHEY, SMNVEV (reference sequence). V lost 6 bases, J lost 3 bases, and 1 base stayed unmatched. CDR3 coding DNA: TGTGCCAGCAGAACAGGGGACTATGGCTACACCTTC. It translates to CASRTGDYGYTF.